One and the same sample provided the 20 T cell receptor beta chains below, sequenced in a study of blood T cell repertoires in COVID-19. Here immunoSEQ multiplex PCR was the method, and the copy in TCRdb shows in-frame clones only, minus some. The sample shows 310,000 or so clones, approximately 86% of them seen only once. Material: PBMCs or T cells enriched from blood (not recorded which). Source of these receptors: a woman under 30 who had recovered from COVID-19.

This chain uses TRBV6-4 with TRBJ1-4; tentative D call: TRBD1 (6 bases). V lost 6 bases to trimming and J lost 8 bases, with 19 bases between them. This CDR3 is built from 15 residues. The germline gives CDR1 MRHNA, CDR2 SNTAGT. The chain's CDR3 is CASRTGTKWVEKLFF. CDR3 nucleotide sequence: TGTGCCAGCAGGACCGGGACAAAGTGGGTCGAAAAACTGTTTTTT.

This chain uses TRBV4-3 with TRBJ2-3; a weak D match, TRBD1 (5 bases). The CDR3 is 14 residues long. The V and J ends lost 5 bases and 2 bases respectively, with 11 bases between them. Germline V gives CDR1 LGHNA, CDR2 YSLEER. The DNA of the CDR3 is TGCGCCAGCAGCGGGGCGCCGTACACAGATACGCAGTATTTT. Protein: CASSGAPYTDTQYF.

The rearrangement uses TRBV4-2 and TRBJ1-5, with a possible D match to TRBD1 (6 bases). The length of the CDR3 is 14 residues. V lost 5 bases and J 6 bases, leaving 14 bases between the germline ends. Germline assignment: CDR1 LGHNA and CDR2 YNFKEQ. The CDR3: CASSLQGVSQPQHF. CDR3 nucleotide sequence: TGTGCCAGCAGCTTACAGGGTGTAAGTCAGCCCCAGCATTTT.

The V gene is TRBV28, the J gene TRBJ2-7; D is unclear. V was clipped by 4 bases and J by 12 bases, with 22 bases between them. The CDR3 runs to 14 residues. Germline loops: CDR1 MDHEN, CDR2 SYDVKM. CDR3 region: CASSSPRVSLDWYF. CDR3 bases: TGTGCCAGCAGTTCACCCCGGGTTTCCCTCGATTGGTACTTC.

This clone was counted only a few times. This rearrangement joins TRBV10-3 to TRBJ1-5; the D is unclear. Germline V gives CDR1 ENHRY, CDR2 SYGVKD. This CDR3 is 14 amino acids long. The CDR3 spells CATNTGNSNQPQHF. Written as DNA, the CDR3 is TGTGCGACAAACACCGGGAATAGCAATCAGCCCCAGCATTTT.

The chain links TRBV28 to TRBJ1-4; D perhaps matches TRBD1 (5 bases). This CDR3 contains 14 residues. Deletions cut 3 bases from V and 8 bases from J, with 13 bases between. The V gene's germline CDR1 is MDHEN and CDR2 SYDVKM. CDR3 residues: CASSFQGPVEKLFF. Written as DNA, the CDR3 is TGTGCCAGCAGTTTTCAGGGCCCCGTCGAAAAACTGTTTTTT. The variable domain in full, completed from reference TRBV28 and TRBJ1-4, reads DVKVTQSSRYLVKRTGEKVFLECVQDMDHENMFWYRQDPGLGLRLIYFSYDVKMKEKGDIPEGYSVSREKKERFSLILESASTNQTSMYLCASSFQGPVEKLFFGSGTQLSVL.

This chain joins TRBV27 and TRBJ2-7; 12 nucleotides agree with TRBD2. The CDR3 extends over 18 amino acids. Germline V gene lookup returns CDR1 MNHEY and CDR2 SMNVEV (reference sequence). The V gene end was trimmed by 4 bases and the J gene end by 4 bases; junction bases not matched to a gene: 14. The CDR3 reads CASSSGLAGRRGFYEQYF. The CDR3 coding sequence is TGTGCCAGCAGTTCGGGACTAGCGGGCCGTCGAGGTTTTTACGAGCAGTACTTC.

The chain has TRBV5-6 and TRBJ2-3; 9 bases agree with TRBD2. Germline CDR1 SGHDT, CDR2 YYEEEE. The J segment lost 3 bases and the V segment lost 4 bases, leaving 9 bases of the junction unmatched. There are 16 residues in the CDR3. The CDR3 DNA reads TGTGCCAGCAGCCCGATAGCGGGGGAACGAACAGATACGCAGTATTTT. This codes for CASSPIAGERTDTQYF.

The chain recombines TRBV29-1 with TRBJ1-1, with 8 bases identical to TRBD1. Trimming removed 7 bases from V and 3 bases from J; junction bases left unmatched: 13. Germline V gives CDR1 SQVTM, CDR2 ANQGSEA. This CDR3 comprises 15 residues. CDR3 amino acids: CSARGGRGHDTEAFF. CDR3 DNA: TGCAGCGCTAGAGGGGGCAGGGGGCATGACACTGAAGCTTTCTTT.

V is TRBV5-1 and J is TRBJ1-4; possibly TRBD1 for D (5 bases). The V end lost 2 bases, the J end lost 5 bases, and 10 bases lay between the germline ends. Germline V gene data show CDR1 as SGHRS and CDR2 as YFSETQ. This CDR3 has 14 amino acids. CDR3 nucleotide sequence: TGCGCCAGCAGCTTAGAGACAGCCAATGAAAAACTGTTTTTT. Amino acid sequence: CASSLETANEKLFF.

The chain carries TRBV7-9 and TRBJ1-5; tentatively, D is TRBD1 (5 bases). The CDR3 runs to 16 residues. Germline-derived CDR1 and CDR2 are SEHNR and FQNEAQ (reference sequence). Trimming stripped 0 bases from V and 0 bases from J, with 9 bases between. The CDR3 bases are TGTGCCAGCAGCTTAGCGGCAGGGAATAGCAATCAGCCCCAGCATTTT. Translating gives CASSLAAGNSNQPQHF.

The chain recombines TRBV7-9 with TRBJ1-4, with 7 positions matching TRBD1. Germline CDR1 and CDR2: SEHNR and FQNEAQ (reference sequence). V lost 5 bases to trimming and J lost 4 bases; unmatched junction nucleotides: 7. The CDR3 has 15 amino acids. The chain's CDR3 is CASSTTTGINEKLFF. CDR3 sequence (DNA): TGTGCCAGCAGCACGACGACAGGGATTAATGAAAAACTGTTTTTT.

The chain joins TRBV5-4 to TRBJ1-2; a weak D match, TRBD1 (5 bases). The CDR3 is 15 amino acids. With 0 bases removed from V and 4 bases from J, the gap between germline ends came to 13 bases. Germline-derived CDR1 and CDR2 are SGHNT and YYREEE (reference sequence). In DNA form, the CDR3 reads TGTGCCAGCAGCTTGGAACACCAGGGACTCTATGGCTACACCTTC. It translates to CASSLEHQGLYGYTF.

J is TRBJ1-2 and V is TRBV14, with 8 bases aligning to TRBD1. From germline, CDR1 is SGHDN and CDR2 FVKESK. This CDR3 has 14 amino acids. Trimming cost V 4 bases and J 4 bases; bases outside gene matches: 5. CDR3 protein: CASSLATGGYGYTF. The CDR3 region has the DNA TGTGCCAGCAGCCTCGCAACAGGGGGCTATGGCTACACCTTC.

This clone came up a few times. CDR3 region: CASSGTGESNQPQHF. As DNA, the CDR3 is TGTGCCAGCAGCGGGACAGGGGAGAGCAATCAGCCCCAGCATTTT. The J gene is TRBJ1-5, the V gene TRBV7-9, with TRBD1 matching over 10 bases. There are 15 residues in the CDR3. The germline CDR1 and CDR2 sequences are SEHNR and FQNEAQ (reference sequence). Unmatched junction bases numbered 2, after V lost 5 bases and J lost 1 base.

The V call is TRBV5-1, the J call TRBJ2-7; the match to TRBD2 covers 9 bases. Germline CDR1 is SGHRS and CDR2 is YFSETQ. The CDR3 spans 14 residues. V shed 3 bases, J shed 7 bases, and the junction held 8 bases outside the gene matches. In nucleotides, the CDR3 is TGCGCCAGCAGCTCGACTAGCGGACATACGGAGCAGTACTTC. Protein product: CASSSTSGHTEQYF. The full variable domain, its missing parts supplied by reference TRBV5-1 and TRBJ2-7, is KAGVTQTPRYLIKTRGQQVTLSCSPISGHRSVSWYQQTPGQGLQFLFEYFSETQRNKGNFPGRFSGRQFSNSRSEMNVSTLELGDSALYLCASSSTSGHTEQYFGPGTRLTVT.

J is TRBJ1-1 and V is TRBV19; 9 nucleotides match TRBD1. The CDR3 sequence is 12 residues long. V was pared by 4 bases and J by 11 bases, with 5 bases of the junction left unmatched. Per the germline V gene, CDR1 is LNHDA and CDR2 is SQIVND (reference sequence). CDR3 in DNA: TGTGCCAGTAGTAGCATGACAGGGGGGGCTTTCTTT. It codes for CASSSMTGGAFF.

This clone was seen only once. The chain links TRBV28 to TRBJ2-2, with D tentatively TRBD2 (6 bases). Trimming stripped 2 bases from V and 7 bases from J, with 14 bases between. Germline V gene lookup returns CDR1 MDHEN and CDR2 SYDVKM. There are 15 residues in the CDR3. CDR3 DNA: TGTGCCAGCAGTTTAGTCGGCGGGAACTACGGGGAGCTGTTTTTT. Translation: CASSLVGGNYGELFF.

This clone was recorded a few times. The CDR3 DNA follows: TGTGCCAGCAGCTTAGCCGGACACGACACCGGGGAGCTGTTTTTT. Protein: CASSLAGHDTGELFF. The V call is TRBV11-1, the J call TRBJ2-2, with TRBD1 as a possible D gene (5 bases). The CDR3 runs to 15 residues. V was clipped by 0 bases and J by 3 bases, with 8 bases between them. In germline, CDR1 is SGHAT, CDR2 FQDESV (reference sequence). Full variable domain (missing parts from reference TRBV11-1 and TRBJ2-2): EAEVAQSPRYKITEKSQAVAFWCDPISGHATLYWYRQILGQGPELLVQFQDESVVDDSQLPKDRFSAERLKGVDSTLKIQPAELGDSAMYLCASSLAGHDTGELFFGEGSRLTVL.

The chain uses TRBV3-1 (or the pseudogene TRBV3-2) and TRBJ2-5; D gene ambiguous. CDR1 is LGHDT and CDR2 is YNNKEL in the germline V gene (reference sequence). This CDR3 comprises 14 residues. The germline V and J ends were trimmed by 1 base and 4 bases, with 10 bases remaining between them. CDR3 in DNA: TGTGCCAGCAGCCAAGGCGGCATTTTAGAGACCCAGTACTTC. It is translated as CASSQGGILETQYF.